The 4 T cell receptor beta chains given below trace back to one sample, sequenced in a study of identical twins. TCRdb called the 5' RACE reads again in MiXCR, with one record for every CDR3 protein. The sample consists of around 680,000 distinct CDR3 sequences, 8.6% of them appearing once. The same data also went into a second study, on yellow fever vaccine responses in identical twins.

The sequenced sample was PBMCs. These receptors were collected from a young woman in good health.

This clonotype was seen only a few times. This chain uses TRBV7-9 with TRBJ2-2, with 7 positions matching TRBD1. From germline, CDR1 is SEHNR and CDR2 FQNEAQ (reference sequence). The ends lost 5 bases at V and 4 bases at J; junction bases unmatched: 10. The CDR3 extends over 16 amino acids. The DNA of the CDR3 is TGTGCCAGCAGCCGACCGGGACAGAGTATCACCGGGGAGCTGTTTTTT. Translated: CASSRPGQSITGELFF.

This clonotype was observed at least ten times. This chain joins TRBV2 and TRBJ2-3; 8 nucleotides match TRBD2. V trimming: 6 bases; J trimming: 6 bases; junction bases outside the gene matches: 14. The CDR3 covers 16 residues. Germline CDR1 reads SNHLY; CDR2 reads FYNNEI. CDR3 nucleotide sequence: TGTGCCAGCAGGACCTTGGGACTAGAGGAGGGTGATACGCAGTATTTT. This sequence encodes CASRTLGLEEGDTQYF.

This clonotype was detected a few times. The chain has TRBV7-2 and TRBJ2-7; D not certain. Trimming cost V 2 bases and J 1 base, with 9 bases left between them. The V gene's germline CDR1 is SGHTA and CDR2 FQGNSA. CDR3 length: 14 residues. In nucleotides, the CDR3 is TGTGCCAGCAGCTTATTTTGGGATTCCTACGAGCAGTACTTC. Encoded protein: CASSLFWDSYEQYF.

This chain uses TRBV20-1 with TRBJ1-3; D may be TRBD1 (5 bases). The CDR3 length is 13 residues. The germline CDR1 and CDR2 sequences are DFQATT and SNEGSKA (reference sequence). V was trimmed by 7 bases and J by 0 bases, leaving 10 bases between them. CDR3 DNA sequence: TGCAGTGTTCCGGGGGGCTCTGGAAACACCATATATTTT. Protein product: CSVPGGSGNTIYF.